This TCR beta chain was recovered during a study of glioma-infiltrating T cells. Across the study: WHO grade II oligodendrogliomas or astrocytomas, plus non-recurrent WHO grade IV glioblastomas, were sampled. The study's findings and limits: Shared blood CDR3 signature motifs marked patients with low tissue-blood divergence.

The CDR3 covers 12 residues. Germline lookup yields CDR1 ENHRY and CDR2 SYGVKD. Trimming cost V 10 bases and J 13 bases, with 20 bases left between them. On this clonotype: Its antigen is still unknown.

Amplification of TCR alpha and beta CDR3 regions from RNA used iRepertoire nested multiplex PCR. TCRdb fed the multiplex PCR reads into MiXCR, producing one record per CDR3 protein. The sample consists of around 350,000 distinct CDR3 sequences, 35% to 45% of them appearing once. The clonotype originates from a human donor with low-grade glioma or glioblastoma, undergoing nonglioma brain surgery, or in good health (not recorded which). Specimen: glioma tissue, nonneoplastic brain tissue, or PBMCs (not recorded which). J is TRBJ2-1 and V is TRBV10-3, with D perhaps TRBD1 (5 bases). The CDR3 reads CATLGANPSQFF. Here the CDR3 DNA reads TGTGCCACCCTAGGGGCGAATCCGTCTCAGTTCTTC.